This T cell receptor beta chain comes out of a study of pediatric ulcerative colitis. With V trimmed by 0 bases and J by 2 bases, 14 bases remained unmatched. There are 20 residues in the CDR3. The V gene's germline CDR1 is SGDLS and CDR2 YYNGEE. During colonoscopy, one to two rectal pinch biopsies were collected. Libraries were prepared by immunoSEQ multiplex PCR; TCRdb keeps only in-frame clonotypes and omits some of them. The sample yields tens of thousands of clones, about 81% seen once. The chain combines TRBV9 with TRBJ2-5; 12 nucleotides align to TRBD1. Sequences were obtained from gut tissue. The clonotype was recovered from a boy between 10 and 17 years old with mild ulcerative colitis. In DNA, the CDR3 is TGTGCCAGCAGCGTAGTTAGGGCCCGGGACAGGGGGCAATATCAAGAGACCCAGTACTTC. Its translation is CASSVVRARDRGQYQETQYF. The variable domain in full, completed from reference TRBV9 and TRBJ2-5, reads DSGVTQTPKHLITATGQRVTLRCSPRSGDLSVYWYQQSLDQGLQFLIQYYNGEERAKGNILERFSAQQFPDLHSELNLSSLELGDSALYFCASSVVRARDRGQYQETQYFGPGTRLLVL.